The 7 T cell receptor beta chains in this list originate from one sample, sequenced in a study of blood T cell repertoires in COVID-19. Data came from immunoSEQ multiplex PCR; TCRdb stores just in-frame clones and leaves some out. The table lists roughly 140,000 clones, over 80% of them singletons. Source material: peripheral blood. Source of these receptors: a woman in her thirties or forties with active or convalescent COVID-19.

V gene TRBV5-1 combines with J gene TRBJ2-3; 8 nucleotides align to TRBD1. The J segment lost 5 bases and the V segment lost 7 bases, leaving 12 bases of the junction unmatched. This CDR3 contains 15 residues. CDR1 and CDR2 (germline): SGHRS, YFSETQ. This CDR3 is CASRARQGRGDTQYF. Here the CDR3 DNA reads TGCGCCAGCCGAGCCAGACAGGGGAGAGGAGATACGCAGTATTTT.

The V call is TRBV5-1, the J call TRBJ2-2, with D possibly being TRBD2 (7 bases). CDR3 size: 13 residues. Per the germline V gene, CDR1 is SGHRS and CDR2 is YFSETQ. V was clipped by 2 bases and J by 6 bases, with 8 bases between them. The DNA of the CDR3 is TGCGCCAGCAGCTTAGGGGGGGCCGGGGAGCTGTTTTTT. Residues: CASSLGGAGELFF.

The J gene is TRBJ1-5, the V gene TRBV28, with 11 nucleotides matching TRBD1. The CDR3 has 17 amino acids. The germline gives CDR1 MDHEN, CDR2 SYDVKM. Losses at the gene ends were 6 bases for V and 7 bases for J; bases not matched to a gene: 14. The CDR3 DNA is TGTGCCAGCAGCTCGCCCGGGACAGGGGGAGTAGAGCAGCCCCAGCATTTT. Protein: CASSSPGTGGVEQPQHF.

J is TRBJ1-2 and V is TRBV28, with a possible D match to TRBD1 (6 bases). With 8 bases removed from V and 8 bases from J, the gap between germline ends came to 15 bases. Germline CDR1 MDHEN, CDR2 SYDVKM. The CDR3 has 12 residues. CDR3 region: CASSNGGQGYTF. Written as DNA, the CDR3 is TGTGCCAGCTCCAATGGGGGACAAGGCTACACCTTC.

This chain connects TRBV11-2 to TRBJ1-1, with D perhaps TRBD1 (6 bases). Trimming took off 11 bases at V and 4 bases at J, with 11 bases between the two ends. The CDR3 sequence is 11 residues long. Germline values: CDR1 SGHAT, CDR2 FQNNGV. CDR3 loop: CACQGSTEAFF. The CDR3 region has the DNA TGTGCCTGCCAGGGGTCCACTGAAGCTTTCTTT.

The rearrangement links TRBV6-2 or TRBV6-3 to TRBJ2-1, with D possibly TRBD2 on 6 matching bases. This CDR3 contains 11 residues. Trimming stripped 5 bases from V and 7 bases from J, with 6 bases between. Germline V CDR1 and CDR2: MNHEY, SVGEGT. CDR3 nucleotides: TGTGCCAGCAGTGGACTAAATGAGCAGTTCTTC. Translated: CASSGLNEQFF.

This chain joins TRBV19 and TRBJ2-1, with D possibly being TRBD1 (6 bases). This CDR3 is 12 amino acids long. Trimming left V 4 bases short and J 8 bases short, with 9 bases between. Germline assignment: CDR1 LNHDA and CDR2 SQIVND (reference sequence). In nucleotides, the CDR3 is TGTGCCAGTAGTACAGGGGCCGATGAGCAGTTCTTC. Its translation: CASSTGADEQFF.